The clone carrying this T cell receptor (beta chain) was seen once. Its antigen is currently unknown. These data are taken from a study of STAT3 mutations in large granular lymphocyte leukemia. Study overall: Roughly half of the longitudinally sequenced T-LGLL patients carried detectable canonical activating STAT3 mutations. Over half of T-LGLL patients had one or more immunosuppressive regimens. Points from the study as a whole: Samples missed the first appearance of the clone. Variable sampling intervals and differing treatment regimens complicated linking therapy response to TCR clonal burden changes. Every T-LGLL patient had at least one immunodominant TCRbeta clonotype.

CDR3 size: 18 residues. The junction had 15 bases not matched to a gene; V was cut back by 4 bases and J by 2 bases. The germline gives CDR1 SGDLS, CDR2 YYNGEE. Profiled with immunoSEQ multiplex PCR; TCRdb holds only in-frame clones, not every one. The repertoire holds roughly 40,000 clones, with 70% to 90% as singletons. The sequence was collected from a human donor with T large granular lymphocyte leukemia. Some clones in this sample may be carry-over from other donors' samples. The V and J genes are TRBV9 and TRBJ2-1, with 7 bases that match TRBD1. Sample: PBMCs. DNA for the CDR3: TGTGCCAGCAGCCCGGCAGGAACGAGGGGGCGAACCTACAATGAGCAGTTCTTC. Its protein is CASSPAGTRGRTYNEQFF.